The sequence of this T cell receptor (beta chain) was determined in a study of blood T cell repertoires in COVID-19. Study-level information: The United States, Italy and Spain were the sources of the acute and convalescent COVID-19 samples. From T cells, B-cell-depleted T cells, or PBMCs came the material, which was cDNA or gDNA.

Cohort placement rested on clinical history that participants reported themselves. The CDR3 has 14 residues. Trimming took 4 bases from V and 2 from J, leaving 11 bases between them. Per germline, CDR1 SNHLY and CDR2 FYNNEI. Authors' methods: Nucleated cell number was recorded as an estimate derived from reference gene primer amplification. Here immunoSEQ multiplex PCR was the method, and the copy in TCRdb shows in-frame clones only, minus some. From that table come the V and J calls and clone size; the DNA was used to work out D and trimming. The data show around 250,000 clones, around nine tenths seen once.

The chain is built from TRBV2 and TRBJ1-2; the D is unclear. The receptor was derived from a woman younger than 45 who had recovered from COVID-19. Sequenced input: PBMCs or T cells enriched from blood (not recorded which). CDR3 DNA: TGTGCCAGCAGTGGGACCGGCGGGAACTATGGCTACACCTTC. This translates into CASSGTGGNYGYTF.